This T cell receptor (beta chain) was recovered during a study of T-cell reconstitution after alpha-beta-depleted transplantation in children (TCRdb year 2016). Background on the whole study: Using TCR repertoire profiling, the study followed T-cell immune reconstitution in a quantitative way in children after TCRalphabeta/CD19-depleted allogeneic hematopoietic cell transplantation. Study-wide findings and limitations: The apparently early recovery of alphabetaT-cell counts about two months after transplant reportedly depended on only several hundred rapidly expanded clones that came from non-depleted graft cells. In some patients, the high TCRbeta diversity seen at day 60 was put down to recipient T cells and intrathymic progenitors that had survived conditioning. Over the following months the frequencies of hyperexpanded clones went down, and after one year T-cell counts and TCRbeta diversity were mostly credited to newly produced T cells.

Library construction relied on PCR. TCRdb records Illumina HiSeq 2500 as the sequencer. Molecular barcoding was employed in the preparation of TCR libraries, with unique molecular identifiers being used to normalize TCRbeta repertoire quantification. The public sequencing data were trimmed at Q25 with fastp and processed into clonotypes with MiXCR by TCRdb, which kept only in-frame beta chains. Every entry covers one CDR3 protein and lists the most common genes and DNA from its rows. For this sample there are fewer than 550,000 distinct CDR3 sequences; about an eighth appear just once. In total, the top ten clones hold 13% to 15% of the sample. A note on this clonotype: Its recognized antigen is unknown. No per-base quality is available; no much larger clone lies one base away.

As encoded in the germline V gene, CDR1 is KGHSH while CDR2 is LQKENI. Trimming leaves V shorter by 5 bases and J shorter by 2 bases, with the junction holding 9 bases beyond the gene matches. The CDR3 starts with the cysteine, ends with the phenylalanine, and has 16 residues. Only CDR3 DNA is held: 48 bases, read in frame from base 1. This specimen's treatment or condition label, interpreted: allogeneic hematopoietic cell transplantation with graft depleted of TCRalphabeta T cells and CD19 B cells. Transplant recipients were children who received TCRalphabeta/CD19-depleted allogeneic hematopoietic cell grafts.

This clonotype was obtained from a female patient between 2 and 15 years old who had a stem cell transplant for aplastic anemia, so the T cells may come from the graft donor. Here the chain combines TRBV18 and TRBJ2-5; a stretch of 9 junction bases matches TRBD1. Sequenced here: PBMCs, mostly from graft donor cells, sampled 180 days after TCRalphabeta/CD19-depleted stem cell transplant. Read as DNA, the sequence is TGTGCCAGCTCAAGTCTCGACAGGGGGAGTCAAGAGACCCAGTACTTC. This yields the protein CASSSLDRGSQETQYF.